Presented here are 20 T cell receptor beta chains from one specimen sequenced in a study of memory CD4+ T cells and cytomegalovirus serostatus. The table came from immunoSEQ multiplex PCR; TCRdb's copy has only in-frame clones and leaves some out. The sample has around 57,000 clones; about 78% are singletons. The sort gate was single viable CD3+CD4+CD8-CD45RO+ cells for memory CD4+ T cells. The sample consisted of memory CD4+ T cells from blood. The source is an adult in good health and CMV-seronegative. Some clones in this sample may be carry-over from other donors' samples.

The chain joins TRBV11-2 to TRBJ1-2; perhaps TRBD1 as D (6 bases). V was pared by 1 base and J by 0 bases, with 12 bases between. Germline V gene lookup returns CDR1 SGHAT and CDR2 FQNNGV. CDR3 length equals 16 residues. CDR3 loop: CASSLAGTGSNYGYTF. CDR3 nucleotide sequence: TGTGCCAGCAGCTTAGCGGGCACAGGGTCTAACTATGGCTACACCTTC.

This chain links TRBV11-2 with TRBJ2-1, with 9 bases identical to TRBD2. This CDR3 region has 18 residues. V gave up 0 bases and J gave up 6 bases; unmatched junction bases: 12. CDR1 SGHAT and CDR2 FQNNGV come from the germline V gene. In DNA, the CDR3 is TGTGCCAGCAGCTTAGATCCCGGCGGGGGGGCCGAGTTCAATGAGCAGTTCTTC. Translating it yields CASSLDPGGGAEFNEQFF. The full variable domain, in which reference TRBV11-2 and TRBJ2-1 provide the parts outside the CDR3, is EAGVAQSPRYKIIEKRQSVAFWCNPISGHATLYWYQQILGQGPKLLIQFQNNGVVDDSQLPKDRFSAERLKGVDSTLKIQPAKLEDSAVYLCASSLDPGGGAEFNEQFFGPGTRLTVL.

The chain links TRBV7-9 to TRBJ1-5, with a possible D match to TRBD1 (5 bases). V shed 1 base and J shed 7 bases, with 11 bases lying between them. Germline assignment: CDR1 SEHNR and CDR2 FQNEAQ (reference sequence). The CDR3 is 14 residues long. CDR3: CASSLGGTFQPQHF. The CDR3 nucleotides read TGTGCCAGCAGCTTAGGTGGGACGTTCCAGCCCCAGCATTTT.

The chain combines TRBV30 with TRBJ1-1; 9 nucleotides match TRBD1. Germline values: CDR1 GTSNPN, CDR2 SVGIG (reference sequence). The CDR3 totals 14 residues. J was trimmed by 4 bases and V by 5 bases; bases with no gene match: 8. CDR3 in amino acids: CAWDLTGGTTEAFF. In DNA, the CDR3 is TGTGCCTGGGACCTGACAGGGGGGACCACTGAAGCTTTCTTT.

The chain employs TRBV7-2 and TRBJ2-4; 14 bases are a match to TRBD2. Germline trimming cut 5 bases from V and 6 bases from J; bases unmatched to any gene: 12. This CDR3 region has 18 residues. The germline CDR1 and CDR2 sequences are SGHTA and FQGNSA. CDR3: CASSRGTSGRRVGNIQYF. In DNA, the CDR3 is TGTGCCAGCAGCCGAGGGACTAGCGGGAGAAGGGTAGGAAACATTCAGTACTTC.

The chain recombines TRBV28 with TRBJ2-5; D may correspond to TRBD1 or TRBD2 (5 bases each). This CDR3 has 14 residues. Trimming removed 0 bases from V and 5 bases from J, with 10 bases in between. CDR1 is MDHEN, CDR2 SYDVKM, per germline. CDR3 coding DNA: TGTGCCAGCAGTTTATGGGGGGTGAGGGAGACCCAGTACTTC. Protein sequence: CASSLWGVRETQYF.

A few counts support this clone. The chain has TRBV2 and TRBJ1-2; 10 bases align to TRBD1. This CDR3 region has 13 residues. Germline loops: CDR1 SNHLY, CDR2 FYNNEI. The CDR3 loop is CSGDRGLSYGYTF. In nucleotides, the CDR3 is TGTTCCGGTGACAGGGGGCTTTCCTATGGCTACACCTTC. The complete variable domain, with remaining parts taken from reference TRBV2 and TRBJ1-2, reads EPEVTQTPSHQVTQMGQEVILRCVPISNHLYFYWYRQILGQKVEFLVSFYNNEISEKSEIFDDQFSVERPDGSNFTLKIRSTKLEDSAMYFCSGDRGLSYGYTFGSGTRLTVV.

This chain connects TRBV27 to TRBJ2-1; D gene unclear. CDR1 and CDR2 from the germline V gene are MNHEY and SMNVEV (reference sequence). There are 11 residues in the CDR3. V lost 7 bases to trimming and J lost 11 bases, with 12 bases between them. The CDR3 coding sequence is TGTGCCAGCAAGGACGCAGTTAAGCAGTTCTTC. Protein product: CASKDAVKQFF.

The chain links TRBV6-5 to TRBJ2-1; 9 nucleotides line up with TRBD2. V dropped 4 bases and J dropped 3; count of bases not matched to a gene: 4. This CDR3 contains 15 residues. Looked up from germline, CDR1 is MNHEY and CDR2 is SVGAGI. The CDR3 sequence is CASSSLAGNYNEQFF. CDR3 DNA: TGTGCCAGCAGTTCTCTAGCGGGGAACTACAATGAGCAGTTCTTC.

V usage is TRBV14 and J usage is TRBJ1-1; D ambiguous. V lost 4 bases and J 2 bases, leaving 8 bases between the germline ends. From germline, CDR1 is SGHDN and CDR2 FVKESK. The CDR3 runs 13 residues. The CDR3 loop is CASSRLRNTEAFF. CDR3 DNA sequence: TGTGCCAGCAGCCGACTGAGAAACACTGAAGCTTTCTTT. Filled out from reference TRBV14 and TRBJ1-1, the complete variable domain reads EAGVTQFPSHSVIEKGQTVTLRCDPISGHDNLYWYRRVMGKEIKFLLHFVKESKQDESGMPNNRFLAERTGGTYSTLKVQPAELEDSGVYFCASSRLRNTEAFFGQGTRLTVV.

The V gene is TRBV14, the J gene TRBJ1-4, with a tentative D call TRBD1 (5 bases). The germline gives CDR1 SGHDN, CDR2 FVKESK. V was pared by 1 base and J by 7 bases, with 13 bases between. The CDR3 extends over 15 amino acids. The CDR3 region has the DNA TGTGCCAGCAGCCAAGGGACATCGAGGACTGAAAAACTGTTTTTT. Residues: CASSQGTSRTEKLFF.

This clone has more than one count but fewer than ten. The chain links TRBV4-3 to TRBJ2-1, with 9 bases identical to TRBD2. With V trimmed by 0 bases and J by 6 bases, 12 bases remained unmatched. The CDR3 is 18 amino acids. The germline V gene encodes CDR1 LGHNA and CDR2 YSLEER. DNA for the CDR3: TGCGCCAGCAGCCAAGATCCGAGGGCTAGCGGGGCGTCCAATGAGCAGTTCTTC. Residues: CASSQDPRASGASNEQFF.

The chain couples TRBV5-4 to TRBJ2-4, with D perhaps matching TRBD1 (8 bases). Germline V lookup: CDR1 SGHNT, CDR2 YYREEE (reference sequence). The CDR3 totals 14 residues. Trimming removed 3 bases from V and 6 bases from J, with 13 bases in between. The CDR3 DNA follows: TGTGCCAGCAGCTCGACAGGGGAGGGAAACATTCAGTACTTC. Translated: CASSSTGEGNIQYF.

This chain links TRBV19 with TRBJ2-2, with D uncertain. Germline assignment: CDR1 LNHDA and CDR2 SQIVND (reference sequence). CDR3 length: 15 amino acids. Trimming took off 3 bases at V and 4 bases at J, with 12 bases between the two ends. The CDR3 spells CASSISLVLTGELFF. DNA for the CDR3: TGTGCCAGTAGTATTAGTCTAGTTCTCACCGGGGAGCTGTTTTTT.

This chain connects TRBV5-4 to TRBJ2-5; 7 bases line up with TRBD2. Germline V gene sequence: CDR1 SGHNT, CDR2 YYREEE (reference sequence). The J segment lost 5 bases and the V segment lost 0 bases, leaving 4 bases of the junction unmatched. CDR3 length equals 14 residues. In nucleotides, the CDR3 is TGTGCCAGCAGCTTGGGGGAGGGAGGGGAGACCCAGTACTTC. Amino acid sequence: CASSLGEGGETQYF.

The chain is built from TRBV18 and TRBJ2-7, with D perhaps TRBD1 (6 bases). The CDR3 extends over 13 amino acids. CDR1 KGHSH and CDR2 LQKENI come from the germline V gene. V was cut by 3 bases and J by 6 bases, with 12 bases left in between. CDR3: CASSPGNRVEQYF. CDR3 DNA: TGTGCCAGCTCACCGGGGAACAGGGTCGAGCAGTACTTC.

The rearrangement links TRBV18 to TRBJ1-4; TRBD1 matches 7 bases. The V gene's germline CDR1 is KGHSH and CDR2 LQKENI. The V and J ends lost 1 base and 5 bases, in that order; junction bases with no gene match: 4. This CDR3 spans 15 amino acids. CDR3 in DNA: TGTGCCAGCTCACCACGGACAGGTCGGAATGAAAAACTGTTTTTT. Amino acids: CASSPRTGRNEKLFF.

V and J are TRBV6-4 and TRBJ2-7; TRBD1 aligns across 10 bases. Germline V CDR1 and CDR2: MRHNA, SNTAGT. The CDR3 sequence is 14 residues long. The V segment lost 7 bases and the J segment 7 bases; nucleotides outside the gene matches: 10. CDR3 nucleotides: TGTGCCAGCATTTCCCTCGGGACAGGGGAGGAGCAGTACTTC. It specifies CASISLGTGEEQYF.

The chain carries TRBV4-2 and TRBJ2-2, with a tentative D call TRBD2 (5 bases). The V end was cut by 0 bases, the J end by 7 bases, with 9 bases between. Per the germline V gene, CDR1 is LGHNA and CDR2 is YNFKEQ. This CDR3 region has 14 residues. The CDR3 region is CASSQDPRGGELFF. DNA for the CDR3: TGTGCCAGCAGCCAAGACCCCCGGGGCGGGGAGCTGTTTTTT.

The chain recombines TRBV13 with TRBJ1-1; D unclear. Trimming cost V 6 bases and J 1 base, with 12 bases left between them. Germline V gene lookup returns CDR1 PRHDT and CDR2 FYEKMQ (reference sequence). This CDR3 spans 14 amino acids. CDR3 in amino acids: CASSYIIRNTEAFF. In DNA, the CDR3 is TGTGCCAGCAGTTATATTATTAGGAACACTGAAGCTTTCTTT.